This TCR beta chain was found in a study of PD-L1 blockade in urothelial cancer. Study-level background: About 90% of the roughly 29 patients comprised males who had bladder-origin urothelial cancer. Study conclusions and caveats: Expansion of tumor-associated blood clones at 3 weeks was greater in durable-benefit patients.

A note on this clone: Its antigen is not identified.

Clones were sequenced by immunoSEQ multiplex PCR, and TCRdb holds only the in-frame ones, with some missing. The data contain roughly 50,000 clones, roughly 87% of them singletons. V was shortened by 0 bases and J by 2 bases, with 12 bases between the two germline ends. The CDR3 loop spans 16 amino acids. Looked up from germline, CDR1 is SGHDT and CDR2 is YYEEEE. The chain links TRBV5-6 to TRBJ1-5, with D possibly matching TRBD1 (6 bases). Sequencing was performed on PBMCs, taken around atezolizumab (anti-PD-L1) treatment. This sequence originates from a man in his sixties with urothelial cancer. In DNA form, the CDR3 reads TGTGCCAGCAGCTTGGGGGAAGCAGGGGGCAATCAGCCCCAGCATTTT. This translates into CASSLGEAGGNQPQHF.